The 3 T cell receptor beta chains below were found in one sample sequenced in a study of T cell responses to AZD1222 COVID-19 vaccine. TCRdb's copy holds only in-frame clones and misses some; the assay was immunoSEQ multiplex PCR. Altogether tens of thousands of clones are present, 88% being singletons, with the ten largest covering 10% to 13%. The material sequenced was peripheral blood, taken on day 0 of MenACWY control vaccination. These receptor sequences come from an adult in good health.

This chain links TRBV25-1 with TRBJ2-1, with 10 bases lining up with TRBD2. V was clipped by 7 bases and J by 4 bases; unmatched bases: 7. The CDR3 is 15 amino acids. CDR1 and CDR2 (germline): MGHDK, SYGVNS. CDR3 sequence reads: CASMKAGGWYNEQFF. In DNA form, the CDR3 reads TGTGCCAGCATGAAAGCGGGGGGGTGGTACAATGAGCAGTTCTTC. Full variable domain (rest looked up from reference TRBV25-1 and TRBJ2-1): EADIYQTPRYLVIGTGKKITLECSQTMGHDKMYWYQQDPGMELHLIHYSYGVNSTEKGDLSSESTVSRIRTEHFPLTLESARPSHTSQYLCASMKAGGWYNEQFFGPGTRLTVL.

The genes are TRBV9 and TRBJ1-2, with no clear D. Germline CDR1 SGDLS, CDR2 YYNGEE. This CDR3 has 14 residues. Trimming took 3 bases from V and 7 from J, leaving 16 bases between them. CDR3 DNA sequence: TGTGCCAGCAGCGGGTCGGGCAGGAGAAGTGGCTACACCTTC. Translation: CASSGSGRRSGYTF.

CDR3 residues: CASSAAGGPGTEAFF. For the CDR3, the DNA is TGTGCCAGCAGCGCGGCTGGTGGTCCGGGGACTGAAGCTTTCTTT. This chain connects TRBV5-6 to TRBJ1-1; D is undetermined. Trimming cost V 4 bases and J 5 bases, with 18 bases left between them. Per germline, CDR1 SGHDT and CDR2 YYEEEE. CDR3 length: 15 amino acids.